The rows below give T cell receptor beta chains drawn from one sample of a study of blood T cell repertoires in COVID-19. Libraries were prepared by immunoSEQ multiplex PCR; TCRdb keeps only in-frame clonotypes and omits some of them. This table has around 400,000 clones, nearly 90% appearing once. The sequenced sample was PBMCs or T cells enriched from blood (not recorded which). Receptors originate from a woman between 18 and 29 years old who had been exposed to COVID-19. Both conserved end residues are part of each CDR3. The order of the fields is V gene, clone size, J gene, CDR3 length, D gene, CDR3 DNA, CDR3 protein. A D gene is named only where the DNA matches it firmly. Where a row states a size, it is once, few, many or the class of an expanded clone; other rows omit it.

V gene: TRBV2; clone size: .; J gene: TRBJ2-3; CDR3 length: 13; D gene: .; CDR3 DNA: TGTGCCAGCAAACCTAGCGGCACAGATACGCAGTATTTT; CDR3 protein: CASKPSGTDTQYF
V gene: TRBV2; clone size: .; J gene: TRBJ2-7; CDR3 length: 11; D gene: .; CDR3 DNA: TGTGCCAGCAGAGCAGCAGGGGAGCAGTACTTC; CDR3 protein: CASRAAGEQYF
V gene: TRBV7-9; clone size: once; J gene: TRBJ2-7; CDR3 length: 16; D gene: TRBD1; CDR3 DNA: TGTGCCAGCAGCTTCTCCGGGACAGGGGCTGGGGTAGAGCAGTACTTC; CDR3 protein: CASSFSGTGAGVEQYF
V gene: TRBV6-5; clone size: .; J gene: TRBJ1-5; CDR3 length: 15; D gene: TRBD1; CDR3 DNA: TGTGCCACGAACTGGGATAAGGGGGCTGGTCAGCCCCAGCATTTT; CDR3 protein: CATNWDKGAGQPQHF
V gene: TRBV19; clone size: .; J gene: TRBJ2-7; CDR3 length: 13; D gene: .; CDR3 DNA: TGTGCCAGTAAAGGCGGCAGCTCCTACGAGCAGTACTTC; CDR3 protein: CASKGGSSYEQYF
V gene: TRBV18; clone size: .; J gene: TRBJ1-2; CDR3 length: 15; D gene: TRBD1; CDR3 DNA: TGTGCCAGCTCACTTCGACAGGGTCCTAACTATGGCTACACCTTC; CDR3 protein: CASSLRQGPNYGYTF
V gene: TRBV6-5; clone size: .; J gene: TRBJ2-5; CDR3 length: 15; D gene: TRBD1; CDR3 DNA: TGTGCCAGCAGACCACTATCAGGGGGTCGGGAGACCCAGTACTTC; CDR3 protein: CASRPLSGGRETQYF
V gene: TRBV28; clone size: .; J gene: TRBJ1-1; CDR3 length: 15; D gene: .; CDR3 DNA: TGTGCCAGCAGTCCCACAACTCCAGGGAACACTGAAGCTTTCTTT; CDR3 protein: CASSPTTPGNTEAFF
V gene: TRBV6-5; clone size: .; J gene: TRBJ1-6; CDR3 length: 12; D gene: .; CDR3 DNA: TGTGCCAGCAGCGGCGGGAGTTCACCCCTCCACTTT; CDR3 protein: CASSGGSSPLHF
V gene: TRBV4-1; clone size: .; J gene: TRBJ2-7; CDR3 length: 14; D gene: .; CDR3 DNA: TGCGCCAGCAGCCAACGACGGAGCCCCTACGAGCAGTACTTC; CDR3 protein: CASSQRRSPYEQYF
V gene: TRBV5-1; clone size: .; J gene: TRBJ2-7; CDR3 length: 15; D gene: TRBD1; CDR3 DNA: TGCGCCAGCAGCCATACCGGGACAGGGGGCAACGAGCAGTACTTC; CDR3 protein: CASSHTGTGGNEQYF
V gene: TRBV5-1; clone size: .; J gene: TRBJ2-1; CDR3 length: 14; D gene: TRBD2; CDR3 DNA: TGCGCCAGCAGCTTTGCGGGAGGCCTCAATGAGCAGTTCTTC; CDR3 protein: CASSFAGGLNEQFF
V gene: TRBV27; clone size: .; J gene: TRBJ1-6; CDR3 length: 14; D gene: TRBD1; CDR3 DNA: TGTGCCAGCAGTTTAGGGACAGGGGGTACACCCCTCCACTTT; CDR3 protein: CASSLGTGGTPLHF
V gene: TRBV29-1; clone size: .; J gene: TRBJ2-7; CDR3 length: 13; D gene: TRBD2; CDR3 DNA: TGCAGCGTTGCCGGGACTAGCGGGAGCGAGCAGTACTTC; CDR3 protein: CSVAGTSGSEQYF
V gene: TRBV19; clone size: few; J gene: TRBJ1-4; CDR3 length: 12; D gene: TRBD1; CDR3 DNA: TGTGCCAGCAGGGGGCAGGGTGAAAAACTGTTTTTT; CDR3 protein: CASRGQGEKLFF
V gene: TRBV5-1; clone size: .; J gene: TRBJ2-2; CDR3 length: 16; D gene: .; CDR3 DNA: TGCGCCAGCAGCTTGGTAGGAGGGCCGAACACCGGGGAGCTGTTTTTT; CDR3 protein: CASSLVGGPNTGELFF
V gene: TRBV30; clone size: .; J gene: TRBJ1-5; CDR3 length: 13; D gene: .; CDR3 DNA: TGTGCCTGGAGGCCACAGAGCAATCAGCCCCAGCATTTT; CDR3 protein: CAWRPQSNQPQHF
V gene: TRBV7-9; clone size: .; J gene: TRBJ2-2; CDR3 length: 16; D gene: .; CDR3 DNA: TGTGCCAGCAGCTTAGAGAACCGGGGGGCCGGCGGGGAGCTGTTTTTT; CDR3 protein: CASSLENRGAGGELFF
V gene: TRBV19; clone size: .; J gene: TRBJ1-3; CDR3 length: 16; D gene: TRBD1; CDR3 DNA: TGTGCCAGTCACAGGGGGCTGGATTTTTCTGGAAACACCATATATTTT; CDR3 protein: CASHRGLDFSGNTIYF
V gene: TRBV19; clone size: .; J gene: TRBJ2-6; CDR3 length: 15; D gene: TRBD1; CDR3 DNA: TGTGCCAGTACCCCGGGGACAGTGGGGGCCAACGTCCTGACTTTC; CDR3 protein: CASTPGTVGANVLTF
V gene: TRBV6-5; clone size: .; J gene: TRBJ1-1; CDR3 length: 14; D gene: TRBD1; CDR3 DNA: TGTGCCAGCAGCATGACAGGGAAGTTCACTGAAGCTTTCTTT; CDR3 protein: CASSMTGKFTEAFF
V gene: TRBV20-1; clone size: .; J gene: TRBJ1-2; CDR3 length: 11; D gene: .; CDR3 DNA: TGCAGTGCTAGTTCCGGGTCTGGCTACACCTTC; CDR3 protein: CSASSGSGYTF
V gene: TRBV7-6; clone size: .; J gene: TRBJ2-1; CDR3 length: 15; D gene: TRBD2; CDR3 DNA: TGTGCCAGCAGCCTGGTGGGGGGGGACTACAATGAGCAGTTCTTC; CDR3 protein: CASSLVGGDYNEQFF
V gene: TRBV2; clone size: .; J gene: TRBJ2-5; CDR3 length: 19; D gene: TRBD2; CDR3 DNA: TGTGCCAGCAGTGTCTTGGGGTGGACTAGCGGGGGATCAGCAGAGACCCAGTACTTC; CDR3 protein: CASSVLGWTSGGSAETQYF
V gene: TRBV29-1; clone size: .; J gene: TRBJ1-2; CDR3 length: 14; D gene: .; CDR3 DNA: TGCAGCGTCGATTCCCGGGGTGTCAACTATGGCTACACCTTC; CDR3 protein: CSVDSRGVNYGYTF
V gene: TRBV5-1; clone size: few; J gene: TRBJ2-1; CDR3 length: 15; D gene: TRBD2; CDR3 DNA: TGCGCCAGCAGCCCACCCCTGTCGGGAGGGAATGAGCAGTTCTTC; CDR3 protein: CASSPPLSGGNEQFF
V gene: TRBV28; clone size: .; J gene: TRBJ2-7; CDR3 length: 15; D gene: .; CDR3 DNA: TGTGCCAGCAGTTTACAGGGCCCTCCGTATTACGAGCAGTACTTC; CDR3 protein: CASSLQGPPYYEQYF
V gene: TRBV7-6; clone size: .; J gene: TRBJ2-2; CDR3 length: 15; D gene: TRBD2; CDR3 DNA: TGTGCCAGCAGCCGACTAGCGGGGAACACCGGGGAGCTGTTTTTT; CDR3 protein: CASSRLAGNTGELFF
V gene: TRBV28; clone size: .; J gene: TRBJ2-7; CDR3 length: 16; D gene: TRBD1; CDR3 DNA: TGTGCCAGCAGTCGAACCCCGGGACAGCGCTTCTACGAGCAGTACTTC; CDR3 protein: CASSRTPGQRFYEQYF
V gene: TRBV5-1; clone size: few; J gene: TRBJ1-3; CDR3 length: 16; D gene: TRBD1; CDR3 DNA: TGCGCCAGCAGCTTCGGACAGGGGACCTCTGGAAACACCATATATTTT; CDR3 protein: CASSFGQGTSGNTIYF
V gene: TRBV10-3; clone size: .; J gene: TRBJ2-7; CDR3 length: 15; D gene: TRBD1; CDR3 DNA: TGTGCCATCAGTGAGGCCTTAGGGACAGGGGACGAGCAGTACTTC; CDR3 protein: CAISEALGTGDEQYF
V gene: TRBV28; clone size: .; J gene: TRBJ2-7; CDR3 length: 14; D gene: .; CDR3 DNA: TGTGCCAGCAGTTTTTACGGGTCCAACTACGAGCAGTACTTC; CDR3 protein: CASSFYGSNYEQYF
V gene: TRBV6-1; clone size: .; J gene: TRBJ1-5; CDR3 length: 14; D gene: .; CDR3 DNA: TGTGCCAGCAGTGAAGGAGGGCCCCGTCAGCCCCAGCATTTT; CDR3 protein: CASSEGGPRQPQHF
V gene: TRBV5-6; clone size: .; J gene: TRBJ1-2; CDR3 length: 16; D gene: .; CDR3 DNA: TGTGCCAGCAGCTTGGAGTGGTCAGGGGTAAACTATGGCTACACCTTC; CDR3 protein: CASSLEWSGVNYGYTF
V gene: TRBV19; clone size: .; J gene: TRBJ2-1; CDR3 length: 15; D gene: TRBD2; CDR3 DNA: TGTGCCAGTAGTATTGCCGGGAGGAACTACAATGAGCAGTTCTTC; CDR3 protein: CASSIAGRNYNEQFF